The next 21 T cell receptor beta chains were all read from a single sample in a study of blood T cell repertoires in COVID-19. Generated by immunoSEQ multiplex PCR, the TCRdb table keeps only in-frame clones and is missing some. The data show 300,000 to 450,000 clones, more than 75% seen once. What was sequenced was peripheral blood. These receptors all come from a woman aged 55-69 years with COVID-19, enrolled during active disease.

A few counts support this clone. The gene calls are TRBV19 and TRBJ2-6; 10 bases map to TRBD1. CDR3 length: 18 amino acids. The junction had 10 bases not matched to a gene; V was cut back by 4 bases and J by 4 bases. Germline lookup yields CDR1 LNHDA and CDR2 SQIVND (reference sequence). In DNA, the CDR3 is TGTGCCAGTAGTAACCCGGGACAGGGGATTGCAGGGGCCAACGTCCTGACTTTC. This translates into CASSNPGQGIAGANVLTF. The complete variable domain, with remaining parts taken from reference TRBV19 and TRBJ2-6, reads DGGITQSPKYLFRKEGQNVTLSCEQNLNHDAMYWYRQDPGQGLRLIYYSQIVNDFQKGDIAEGYSVSREKKESFPLTVTSAQKNPTAFYLCASSNPGQGIAGANVLTFGAGSRLTVL.

V usage is TRBV18 and J usage is TRBJ1-1; D is undetermined. The germline V gene has CDR1 KGHSH and CDR2 LQKENI. This CDR3 comprises 13 residues. Trimming removed 6 bases at V and 1 base at J, with 9 bases between. CDR3 loop: CASSNNKNTEAFF. The CDR3 bases are TGTGCCAGCTCTAACAACAAGAACACTGAAGCTTTCTTT.

This chain joins TRBV10-3 and TRBJ1-1; D perhaps matches TRBD1 (5 bases). CDR3 length equals 11 residues. Trimming took off 6 bases at V and 7 bases at J, with 9 bases between the two ends. From germline, CDR1 is ENHRY and CDR2 SYGVKD. The DNA of the CDR3 is TGTGCCATCAGCGGACAATTTGAAGCTTTCTTT. It translates to CAISGQFEAFF.

The V and J genes are TRBV11-2 and TRBJ2-3; D perhaps matches TRBD1 (5 bases). Trimming shortened V by 5 bases and J by 2 bases, and 17 bases separated the two germline ends. Per germline, CDR1 SGHAT and CDR2 FQNNGV. The CDR3 consists of 16 residues. The CDR3 is CASSTPLGEFTDTQYF. The CDR3 DNA follows: TGTGCCAGCAGCACCCCCCTAGGGGAATTCACAGATACGCAGTATTTT. The full variable domain, in which reference TRBV11-2 and TRBJ2-3 provide the parts outside the CDR3, is EAGVAQSPRYKIIEKRQSVAFWCNPISGHATLYWYQQILGQGPKLLIQFQNNGVVDDSQLPKDRFSAERLKGVDSTLKIQPAKLEDSAVYLCASSTPLGEFTDTQYFGPGTRLTVL.

The V and J genes are TRBV5-4 and TRBJ2-1; the match to TRBD2 covers 10 bases. Germline V lookup: CDR1 SGHNT, CDR2 YYREEE (reference sequence). V trimming: 0 bases; J trimming: 1 base; junction bases outside the gene matches: 7. CDR3 size: 18 residues. The CDR3 here is CASSLVGSGGQSYNEQFF. Written as DNA, the CDR3 is TGTGCCAGCAGCTTGGTGGGTAGCGGGGGGCAGTCCTACAATGAGCAGTTCTTC.

As concerns this clone: The same CDR3 also results from other DNA sequences found in this sample. The chain joins TRBV19 to TRBJ1-2; D is unresolved. Trimming removed 3 bases at V and 7 bases at J, with 12 bases between. The CDR3 is 13 residues long. The V gene's germline CDR1 is LNHDA and CDR2 SQIVND (reference sequence). The CDR3 DNA reads TGTGCCAGTAGTATGGTGCGCGAGGGTGGCTACACCTTC. Translated: CASSMVREGGYTF.

The genes are TRBV6-2 or TRBV6-3 and TRBJ2-3, with a possible D match to TRBD2 (6 bases). The CDR3 is 13 residues long. V was shortened by 6 bases and J by 5 bases, with 12 bases between the two germline ends. Germline CDR1 is MNHEY and CDR2 is SVGEGT. For the CDR3, the DNA is TGTGCCAGCAGCCGATATAGCGGAGATACGCAGTATTTT. It yields the protein CASSRYSGDTQYF.

This rearrangement joins TRBV4-1 to TRBJ2-5; 8 bases map to TRBD2. The CDR3 spans 17 residues. Germline V gene sequence: CDR1 MGHRA, CDR2 YSYEKL. J was trimmed by 1 base and V by 1 base; bases with no gene match: 8. CDR3 nucleotides: TGCGCCAGCAGCCAAGGAATTAGCGGGGTTGTCCAAGAGACCCAGTACTTC. Translating it yields CASSQGISGVVQETQYF.

V gene TRBV12-3 or TRBV12-4 combines with J gene TRBJ1-2; 8 bases are shared with TRBD1. The CDR3 is 13 residues long. The V gene end was trimmed by 4 bases and the J gene end by 3 bases; junction bases not matched to a gene: 1. This CDR3 reads CASSYRGDYGYTF. In DNA, the CDR3 is TGTGCCAGCAGTTACAGGGGGGACTATGGCTACACCTTC.

V usage is TRBV6-5 and J usage is TRBJ1-2, with TRBD1 as a possible D gene (5 bases). V lost 9 bases and J lost 1, with 15 bases in between. The CDR3 consists of 14 residues. Germline V lookup: CDR1 MNHEY, CDR2 SVGAGI. This chain's CDR3 is CASLPLTVNYGYTF. The DNA for the CDR3 is TGTGCCAGTTTACCCTTGACAGTTAACTATGGCTACACCTTC.

The V and J genes are TRBV2 and TRBJ1-2; D uncertain. Looked up from germline, CDR1 is SNHLY and CDR2 is FYNNEI. The CDR3 has 14 amino acids. With 7 bases removed from V and 1 base from J, the gap between germline ends came to 13 bases. The CDR3: CASKEEGFNYGYTF. The DNA of the CDR3 is TGTGCCAGCAAGGAGGAGGGATTTAACTATGGCTACACCTTC.

CDR3 nucleotides: TGTGCCAGCAGCCAGGGGGCCGGGGAGCTGTTTTTT. This sequence encodes CASSQGAGELFF. V usage is TRBV28 and J usage is TRBJ2-2; 7 bases are shared with TRBD1. J lost 6 bases, V lost 6 bases, and 1 base had no gene match. Looked up from germline, CDR1 is MDHEN and CDR2 is SYDVKM. The CDR3 is 12 amino acids.

J is TRBJ2-1 and V is TRBV18; 10 nucleotides match TRBD1. The V gene end was trimmed by 6 bases and the J gene end by 12 bases; junction bases not matched to a gene: 14. The CDR3 has 15 residues. The V gene's germline CDR1 is KGHSH and CDR2 LQKENI. CDR3 protein: CASSQPGQGTMGQFF. The CDR3 bases are TGTGCCAGCTCTCAACCGGGACAGGGGACAATGGGGCAGTTCTTC.

The CDR3 region has the DNA TGTGCCAGTACCCCGGACAGAAGAAGCAATCAGCCCCAGCATTTT. It yields the protein CASTPDRRSNQPQHF. This chain joins TRBV19 and TRBJ1-5; D might be TRBD1 (6 bases). The CDR3 consists of 15 residues. V lost 7 bases and J 1 base, leaving 14 bases between the germline ends. The V gene's germline CDR1 is LNHDA and CDR2 SQIVND (reference sequence). Variable domain in full (rest from reference TRBV19 and TRBJ1-5): DGGITQSPKYLFRKEGQNVTLSCEQNLNHDAMYWYRQDPGQGLRLIYYSQIVNDFQKGDIAEGYSVSREKKESFPLTVTSAQKNPTAFYLCASTPDRRSNQPQHFGDGTRLSIL.

This chain joins TRBV5-1 and TRBJ2-2; 11 bases are shared with TRBD1. The V gene end was trimmed by 3 bases and the J gene end by 4 bases; junction bases not matched to a gene: 5. This CDR3 region has 16 residues. From germline, CDR1 is SGHRS and CDR2 YFSETQ. CDR3 DNA sequence: TGCGCCAGCAGCTCCGGACAGGGGGCTATCACCGGGGAGCTGTTTTTT. Its protein product is CASSSGQGAITGELFF.

CDR3 DNA: TGTGCCAGCAGCTTTTGGCACAGGGAGAACTATGGCTACACCTTC. Translated: CASSFWHRENYGYTF. The chain joins TRBV5-6 to TRBJ1-2, with TRBD1 as a possible D gene (6 bases). This CDR3 has 15 residues. V was pared by 2 bases and J by 2 bases, with 13 bases between. Germline V gives CDR1 SGHDT, CDR2 YYEEEE.

The J gene is TRBJ1-1, the V gene TRBV9, with no clear D. CDR1 SGDLS and CDR2 YYNGEE come from the germline V gene. CDR3 size: 15 residues. V gave up 3 bases and J gave up 0 bases, with 12 bases separating them. The CDR3 is CASSAQMEMNTEAFF. DNA of the CDR3: TGTGCCAGCAGCGCCCAGATGGAGATGAACACTGAAGCTTTCTTT.

The J gene is TRBJ2-7, the V gene TRBV3-1 (or the pseudogene TRBV3-2), with D possibly TRBD1 on 6 matching bases. Per germline, CDR1 LGHDT and CDR2 YNNKEL (reference sequence). The V gene lost 4 bases and the J gene lost 3 bases, with 16 bases spanning the gap. The CDR3 has 15 residues. The CDR3 reads CASSPDWLTGYEQYF. The CDR3 DNA sequence: TGTGCCAGCAGCCCCGATTGGCTGACAGGCTACGAGCAGTACTTC.

This chain connects TRBV18 to TRBJ2-5, with 12 bases matching TRBD1. The CDR3 sequence is 16 residues long. V was pared by 5 bases and J by 5 bases, with 9 bases of the junction left unmatched. Germline values: CDR1 KGHSH, CDR2 LQKENI. The CDR3 region is CASSSGTGGLMETQYF. Written as DNA, the CDR3 is TGTGCCAGCTCATCCGGGACAGGGGGCTTAATGGAGACCCAGTACTTC.

The rearrangement joins TRBV5-1 to TRBJ1-2; unclear D gene. This CDR3 has 11 residues. Trimming removed 4 bases from V and 8 bases from J, with 9 bases in between. Germline-derived CDR1 and CDR2 are SGHRS and YFSETQ. The CDR3 here is CASSVHGGYTF. DNA of the CDR3: TGCGCCAGCAGCGTCCACGGGGGCTACACCTTC.

The chain joins TRBV5-8 to TRBJ1-2; the match to TRBD1 covers 8 bases. The V and J ends lost 0 bases and 6 bases, in that order; junction bases with no gene match: 4. The germline V gene encodes CDR1 SGHTS and CDR2 YDEGEE. The CDR3 is 14 residues long. DNA for the CDR3: TGTGCCAGCAGCTTGGACAGGGGGAGAGATGGCTACACCTTC. Translation: CASSLDRGRDGYTF. The entire variable domain, with the rest obtained from reference TRBV5-8 and TRBJ1-2, is as follows: EAGVTQSPTHLIKTRGQQATLRCSPISGHTSVYWYQQALGLGLQFLLWYDEGEERNRGNFPPRFSGRQFPNYSSELNVNALELEDSALYLCASSLDRGRDGYTFGSGTRLTVV.